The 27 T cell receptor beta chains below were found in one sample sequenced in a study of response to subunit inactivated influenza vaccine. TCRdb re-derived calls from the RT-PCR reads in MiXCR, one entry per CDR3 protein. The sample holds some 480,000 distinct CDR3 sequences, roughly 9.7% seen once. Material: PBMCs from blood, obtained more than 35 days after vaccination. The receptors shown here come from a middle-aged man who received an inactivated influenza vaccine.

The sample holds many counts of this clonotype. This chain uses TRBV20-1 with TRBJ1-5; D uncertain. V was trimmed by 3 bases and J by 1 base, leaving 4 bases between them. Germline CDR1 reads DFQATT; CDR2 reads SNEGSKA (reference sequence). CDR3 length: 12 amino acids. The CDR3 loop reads CSASRSNQPQHF. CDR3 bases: TGCAGTGCTAGTAGGAGCAATCAGCCCCAGCATTTT.

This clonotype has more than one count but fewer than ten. CDR3 sequence reads: CASSLGVWGETQYF. CDR3 nucleotide sequence: TGTGCCAGCAGCTTAGGGGTTTGGGGAGAGACCCAGTACTTC. The chain links TRBV7-6 to TRBJ2-5; no definite D call. Germline CDR1 SGHVS, CDR2 FNYEAQ. The V and J ends lost 1 base and 4 bases respectively, with 10 bases between them. This CDR3 region has 14 residues.

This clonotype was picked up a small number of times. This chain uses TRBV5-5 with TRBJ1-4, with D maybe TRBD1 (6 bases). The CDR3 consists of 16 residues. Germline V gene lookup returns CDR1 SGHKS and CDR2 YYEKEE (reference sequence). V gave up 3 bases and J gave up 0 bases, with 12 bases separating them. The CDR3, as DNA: TGTGCCAGCAGCTCCGGACAGCTATCAACTAATGAAAAACTGTTTTTT. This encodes CASSSGQLSTNEKLFF.

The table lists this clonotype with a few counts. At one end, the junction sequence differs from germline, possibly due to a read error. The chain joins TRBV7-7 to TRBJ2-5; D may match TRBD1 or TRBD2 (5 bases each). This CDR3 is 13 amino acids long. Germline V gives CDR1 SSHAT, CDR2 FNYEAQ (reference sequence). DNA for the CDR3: TGTGCTAGCAGCCCCTCATGGGGGGAGACCCAGTACTTC. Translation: CASSPSWGETQYF.

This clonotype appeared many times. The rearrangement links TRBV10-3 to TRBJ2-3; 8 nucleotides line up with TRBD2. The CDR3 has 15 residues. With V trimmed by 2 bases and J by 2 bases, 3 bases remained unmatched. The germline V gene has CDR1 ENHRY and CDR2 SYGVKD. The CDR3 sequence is CAISEIAGITDTQYF. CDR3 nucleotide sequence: TGTGCCATCAGTGAGATAGCGGGGATCACAGATACGCAGTATTTT.

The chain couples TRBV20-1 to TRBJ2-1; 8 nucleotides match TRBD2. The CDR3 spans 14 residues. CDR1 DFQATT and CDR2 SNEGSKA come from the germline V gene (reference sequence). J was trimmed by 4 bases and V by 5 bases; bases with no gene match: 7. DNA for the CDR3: TGCAGTGCTCCTCGGGGGGGCGCGTACAATGAGCAGTTCTTC. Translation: CSAPRGGAYNEQFF.

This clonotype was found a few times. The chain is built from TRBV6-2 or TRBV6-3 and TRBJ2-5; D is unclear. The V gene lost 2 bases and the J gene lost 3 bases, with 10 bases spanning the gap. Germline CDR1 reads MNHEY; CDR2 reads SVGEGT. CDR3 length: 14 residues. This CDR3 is CASSYGSGKETQYF. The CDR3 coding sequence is TGTGCCAGCAGTTACGGTTCCGGAAAAGAGACCCAGTACTTC.

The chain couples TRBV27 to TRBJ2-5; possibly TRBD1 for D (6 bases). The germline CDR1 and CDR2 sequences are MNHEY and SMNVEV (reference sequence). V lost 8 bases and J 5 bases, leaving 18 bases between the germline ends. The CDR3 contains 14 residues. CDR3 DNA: TGTGCCAGCGGGAGAGGGGGAGTTAGGGAGACCCAGTACTTC. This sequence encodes CASGRGGVRETQYF.

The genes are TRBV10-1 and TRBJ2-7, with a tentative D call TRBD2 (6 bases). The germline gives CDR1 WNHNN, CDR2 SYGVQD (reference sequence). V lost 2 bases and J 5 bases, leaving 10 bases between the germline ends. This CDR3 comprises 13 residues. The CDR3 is CASSERGYDEQYF. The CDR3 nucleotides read TGCGCCAGCAGTGAGCGGGGGTATGACGAGCAGTACTTC.

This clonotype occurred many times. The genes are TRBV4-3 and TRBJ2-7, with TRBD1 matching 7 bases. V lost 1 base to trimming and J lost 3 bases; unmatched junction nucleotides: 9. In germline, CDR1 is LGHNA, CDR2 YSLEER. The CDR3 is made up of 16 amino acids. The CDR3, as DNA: TGCGCCAGCAGCCAAGTTCGGACAGGTACACACTACGAGCAGTACTTC. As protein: CASSQVRTGTHYEQYF.

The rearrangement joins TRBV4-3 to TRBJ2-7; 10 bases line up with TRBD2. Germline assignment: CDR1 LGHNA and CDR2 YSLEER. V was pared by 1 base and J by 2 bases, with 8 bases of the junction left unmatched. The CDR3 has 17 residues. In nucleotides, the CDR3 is TGCGCCAGCAGCCAAGTCCTGCTAGCGGGAGATGCCTACGAGCAGTACTTC. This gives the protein CASSQVLLAGDAYEQYF.

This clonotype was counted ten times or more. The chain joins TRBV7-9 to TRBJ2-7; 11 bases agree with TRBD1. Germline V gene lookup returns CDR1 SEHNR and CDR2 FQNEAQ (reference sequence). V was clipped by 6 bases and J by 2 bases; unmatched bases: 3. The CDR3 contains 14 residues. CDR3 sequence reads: CASSPDRGPYEQYF. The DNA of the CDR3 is TGTGCCAGCAGTCCGGACAGGGGGCCCTACGAGCAGTACTTC.

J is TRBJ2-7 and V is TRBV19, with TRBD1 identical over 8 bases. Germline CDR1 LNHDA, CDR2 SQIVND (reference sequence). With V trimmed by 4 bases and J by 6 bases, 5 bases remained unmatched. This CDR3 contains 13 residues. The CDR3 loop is CASSTVDRAEQYF. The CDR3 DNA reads TGTGCCAGTAGTACCGTGGACAGGGCCGAGCAGTACTTC.

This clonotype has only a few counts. The CDR3 region is CASSLSYKKKSYNEQFF. DNA for the CDR3: TGTGCCAGCAGTTTATCTTACAAAAAAAAGTCCTACAATGAGCAGTTCTTC. This chain links TRBV27 with TRBJ2-1, with no clear D. There are 17 residues in the CDR3. Trimming took 0 bases from V and 1 from J, leaving 13 bases between them. Germline V lookup: CDR1 MNHEY, CDR2 SMNVEV (reference sequence).

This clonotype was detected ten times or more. The CDR3: CASSLGTSGGDTQYF. The DNA of the CDR3 is TGCGCCAGCAGCCTGGGGACTTCAGGCGGAGATACGCAGTATTTT. V and J are TRBV4-3 and TRBJ2-3; D may be TRBD2 (6 bases). Trimming took off 4 bases at V and 5 bases at J, with 16 bases between the two ends. CDR1 and CDR2 from the germline V gene are LGHNA and YSLEER. The CDR3 runs to 15 residues.

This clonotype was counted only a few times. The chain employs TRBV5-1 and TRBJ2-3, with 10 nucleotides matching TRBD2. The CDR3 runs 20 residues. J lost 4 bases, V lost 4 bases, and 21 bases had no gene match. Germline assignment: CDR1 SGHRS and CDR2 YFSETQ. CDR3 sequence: CASSPAKGLAGARGSDTQYF. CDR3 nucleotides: TGCGCCAGCAGCCCTGCTAAAGGGCTAGCGGGAGCTCGTGGATCAGATACGCAGTATTTT.

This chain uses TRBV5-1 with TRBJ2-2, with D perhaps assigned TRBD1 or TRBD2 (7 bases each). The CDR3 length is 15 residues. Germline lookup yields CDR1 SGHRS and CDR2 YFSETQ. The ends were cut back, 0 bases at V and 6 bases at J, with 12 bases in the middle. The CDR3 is CASSLEPGGAGELFF. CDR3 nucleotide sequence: TGCGCCAGCAGCTTGGAGCCAGGGGGGGCCGGGGAGCTGTTTTTT.

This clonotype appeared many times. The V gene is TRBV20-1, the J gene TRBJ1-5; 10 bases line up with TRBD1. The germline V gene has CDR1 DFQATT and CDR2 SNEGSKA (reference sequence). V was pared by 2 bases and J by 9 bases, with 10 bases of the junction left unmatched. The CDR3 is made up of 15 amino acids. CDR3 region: CSARPGTGASGPQHF. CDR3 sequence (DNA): TGCAGTGCTAGACCCGGGACAGGGGCGAGCGGGCCCCAGCATTTT.

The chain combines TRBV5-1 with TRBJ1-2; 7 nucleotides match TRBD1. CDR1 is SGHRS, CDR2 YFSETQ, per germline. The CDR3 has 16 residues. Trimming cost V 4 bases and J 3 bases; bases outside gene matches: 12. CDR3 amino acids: CASSRTGGRGDYGYTF. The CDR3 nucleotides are TGCGCCAGCAGCCGGACAGGCGGCCGGGGGGACTATGGCTACACCTTC.

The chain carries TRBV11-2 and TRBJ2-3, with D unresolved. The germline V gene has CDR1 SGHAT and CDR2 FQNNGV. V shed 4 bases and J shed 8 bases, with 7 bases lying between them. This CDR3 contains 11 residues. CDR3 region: CASSWLGTQYF. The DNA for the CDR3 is TGTGCCAGCAGCTGGCTGGGTACGCAGTATTTT.

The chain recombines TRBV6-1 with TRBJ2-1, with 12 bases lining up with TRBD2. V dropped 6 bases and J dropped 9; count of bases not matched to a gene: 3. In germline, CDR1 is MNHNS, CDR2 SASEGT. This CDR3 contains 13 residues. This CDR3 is CASRPGLAGEQFF. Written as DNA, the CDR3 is TGTGCCAGCAGGCCGGGACTAGCGGGTGAGCAGTTCTTC.

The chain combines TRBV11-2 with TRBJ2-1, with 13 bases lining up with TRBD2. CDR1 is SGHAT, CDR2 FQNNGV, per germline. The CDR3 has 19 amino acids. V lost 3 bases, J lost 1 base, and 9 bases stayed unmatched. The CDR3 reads CASSFRTSGRARSYNEQFF. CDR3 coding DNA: TGTGCCAGCAGCTTCCGAACTAGCGGGAGGGCCAGGTCCTACAATGAGCAGTTCTTC.

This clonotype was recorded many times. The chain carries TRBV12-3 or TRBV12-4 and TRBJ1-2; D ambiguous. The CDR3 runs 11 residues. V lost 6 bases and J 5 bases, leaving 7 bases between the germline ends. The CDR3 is CASSYGYGYTF. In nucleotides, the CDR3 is TGTGCCAGCAGCTATGGGTATGGCTACACCTTC.

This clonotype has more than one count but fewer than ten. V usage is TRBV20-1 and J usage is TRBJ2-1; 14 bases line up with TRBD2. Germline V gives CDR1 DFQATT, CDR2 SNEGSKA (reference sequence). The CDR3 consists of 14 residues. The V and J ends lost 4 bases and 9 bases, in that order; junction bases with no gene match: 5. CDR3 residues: CSAKRLAGGGEQFF. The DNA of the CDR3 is TGCAGTGCTAAAAGACTAGCGGGAGGGGGTGAGCAGTTCTTC.

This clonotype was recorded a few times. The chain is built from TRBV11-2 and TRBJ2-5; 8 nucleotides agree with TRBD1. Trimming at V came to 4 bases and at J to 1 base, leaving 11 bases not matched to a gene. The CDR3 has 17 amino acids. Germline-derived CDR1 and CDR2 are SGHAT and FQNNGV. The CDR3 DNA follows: TGTGCCAGCAGCTCGCTTTGGGGCAGGGGGCTCCAAGAGACCCAGTACTTC. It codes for CASSSLWGRGLQETQYF. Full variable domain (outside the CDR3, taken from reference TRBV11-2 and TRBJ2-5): EAGVAQSPRYKIIEKRQSVAFWCNPISGHATLYWYQQILGQGPKLLIQFQNNGVVDDSQLPKDRFSAERLKGVDSTLKIQPAKLEDSAVYLCASSSLWGRGLQETQYFGPGTRLLVL.

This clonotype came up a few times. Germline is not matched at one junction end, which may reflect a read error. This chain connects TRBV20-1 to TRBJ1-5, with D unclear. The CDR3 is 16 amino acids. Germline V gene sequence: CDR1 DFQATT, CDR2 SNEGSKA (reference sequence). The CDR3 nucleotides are TGCTGTGCTAGAGCCGAATGGGAGAATAGCAATCAGCCCCAGCATTTT. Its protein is CCARAEWENSNQPQHF.

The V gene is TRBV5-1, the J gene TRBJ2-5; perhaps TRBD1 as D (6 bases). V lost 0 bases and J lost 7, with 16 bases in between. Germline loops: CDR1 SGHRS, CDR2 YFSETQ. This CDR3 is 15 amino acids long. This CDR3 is CASSLEGGPSGTQYF. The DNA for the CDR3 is TGCGCCAGCAGCTTGGAAGGGGGACCAAGTGGGACCCAGTACTTC.